The next 3 T cell receptor beta chains were all read from a single sample in a study of CD8 T cells in Susac syndrome. The RNA input was roughly 0.45 to 1 ug, and it was reverse transcribed with random hexamers. TCRdb reanalysed the immunoSEQ multiplex PCR reads using MiXCR and keeps one entry per CDR3 protein. This table has some 130,000 distinct CDR3 sequences, roughly 94% appearing once. Source material: CD8+ T cells from PBMCs. These TCRs come from a human donor with Susac syndrome.

This clonotype appeared a single time. This chain connects TRBV7-8 to TRBJ2-3, with TRBD1 matching 9 bases. The CDR3 extends over 18 amino acids. CDR1 and CDR2 from the germline V gene are SGHVS and FQNEAQ. The junction had 12 bases not matched to a gene; V was cut back by 5 bases and J by 0 bases. The CDR3 is CASSPHLGDRASTDTQYF. In DNA, the CDR3 is TGTGCCAGCAGCCCTCACCTCGGGGACAGGGCGAGCACAGATACGCAGTATTTT.

This chain uses TRBV27 with TRBJ1-2, with D tentatively TRBD1 (6 bases). The germline V gene has CDR1 MNHEY and CDR2 SMNVEV (reference sequence). This CDR3 comprises 14 residues. V dropped 4 bases and J dropped 7 bases, with 16 bases sitting between them. The CDR3 loop reads CASSSSGTYLGYTF. The CDR3 DNA sequence: TGTGCCAGCAGTTCTTCCGGGACATACCTTGGCTACACCTTC.

The chain recombines TRBV5-6 with TRBJ1-5; possible D gene TRBD1, 5 bases. Per the germline V gene, CDR1 is SGHDT and CDR2 is YYEEEE. Trimming pared 3 bases from V and 4 bases from J, leaving 11 bases between. The CDR3 is 14 amino acids. The CDR3 coding sequence is TGTGCCAGCAGCTCGGGACGGCTAAATCAGCCCCAGCATTTT. Amino acid sequence: CASSSGRLNQPQHF.